These 19 T cell receptor beta chains came from one sample sequenced in a study of technical replicates of blood from a few donors (dated by TCRdb to the late 2010s). The library was generated by the immunoSEQ multiplex PCR assay. TCRdb provides this immuneACCESS table in a form limited to in-frame rearrangements. Some clones are lacking; in checked studies, under half of them reflect an unresolved V gene, and why the rest are absent is not known. Across this sample there are under 15,000 clones, with about 80% seen only once. The top ten clones comprise about 13% of the sample. The specimen sequenced was PBMCs. The receptor source for this set is a human donor in good health.

This clone was observed once. This chain links TRBV25-1 with TRBJ2-7; 8 positions match TRBD1. With V trimmed by 0 bases and J by 5 bases, 9 bases remained unmatched. CDR3 size: 16 residues. In germline, CDR1 is MGHDK, CDR2 SYGVNS. This CDR3 reads CASSEYFPQGANEQYF. The CDR3 DNA reads as TGTGCCAGCAGTGAATATTTTCCCCAGGGGGCCAACGAGCAGTACTTC.

The chain links TRBV19 to TRBJ2-2; TRBD1 agrees at 8 bases. Germline lookup yields CDR1 LNHDA and CDR2 SQIVND (reference sequence). V shed 7 bases and J 1 base; nucleotides not matched to a gene: 5. This CDR3 is 15 amino acids long. The CDR3 spells CASKLGQGNTGELFF. DNA for the CDR3: TGTGCCAGTAAGTTAGGACAGGGGAACACCGGGGAGCTGTTTTTT.

The CDR3 DNA reads TGTGCCAGCAGCTTTCTAGCGGCCTACGAGCAGTACTTC. It translates to CASSFLAAYEQYF. This chain uses TRBV7-2 with TRBJ2-7; the match to TRBD2 covers 7 bases. V lost 3 bases to trimming and J lost 2 bases; unmatched junction nucleotides: 1. Germline lookup yields CDR1 SGHTA and CDR2 FQGNSA. The CDR3 extends over 13 amino acids.

The chain is built from TRBV27 and TRBJ1-5; maybe TRBD1 (5 bases). The CDR3 totals 15 residues. V dropped 6 bases and J dropped 4 bases, with 16 bases sitting between them. CDR1 and CDR2 from the germline V gene are MNHEY and SMNVEV (reference sequence). CDR3 coding DNA: TGTGCCAGCAGGCCCATGAATTCAGGGAATCAGCCCCAGCATTTT. Its translation is CASRPMNSGNQPQHF.

The chain links TRBV7-8 to TRBJ2-7; D is perhaps TRBD2 (5 bases). CDR1 and CDR2 from the germline V gene are SGHVS and FQNEAQ. The CDR3 spans 19 residues. The V end was cut by 5 bases, the J end by 9 bases, with 35 bases between. CDR3 nucleotides: TGTGCCAGCAGCGCTAGCATCTCGTCTCGAAGACTCCTACGAGTAGGGCAGTACTTC. Translated: CASSASISSRRLLRVGQYF.

CDR3 coding DNA: TGTGCCAGTAGAGGGTGGCGGGAGGGCGGAACCGGGGAGCTGTTTTTT. As protein: CASRGWREGGTGELFF. V is TRBV19 and J is TRBJ2-2; TRBD2 aligns across 9 bases. CDR3 size: 16 residues. V lost 6 bases to trimming and J lost 5 bases; unmatched junction nucleotides: 10. Germline values: CDR1 LNHDA, CDR2 SQIVND (reference sequence).

The chain carries TRBV11-2 and TRBJ1-4; D unclear. This CDR3 is 13 amino acids long. With 5 bases removed from V and 2 bases from J, the gap between germline ends came to 6 bases. Germline values: CDR1 SGHAT, CDR2 FQNNGV. For the CDR3, the DNA is TGTGCCAGCAGCATATCCACTAATGAAAAACTGTTTTTT. Encoded protein: CASSISTNEKLFF.

The J gene is TRBJ1-5, the V gene TRBV6-1; D is uncertain. The V gene's germline CDR1 is MNHNS and CDR2 SASEGT. V was shortened by 3 bases and J by 5 bases, with 14 bases between the two germline ends. The CDR3 is made up of 15 amino acids. CDR3 nucleotides: TGTGCCAGCAGTGATAGCGGATCTGTCCATCAGCCCCAGCATTTT. This encodes CASSDSGSVHQPQHF.

The J gene is TRBJ2-5, the V gene TRBV6-1, with 7 bases that match TRBD1. Looked up from germline, CDR1 is MNHNS and CDR2 is SASEGT. With 6 bases clipped from V and 2 bases from J, the junction kept 3 bases outside the gene matches. CDR3 length: 13 residues. CDR3 loop: CASRSRGQETQYF. As DNA, the CDR3 is TGTGCCAGCAGGAGCAGGGGGCAAGAGACCCAGTACTTC.

This clone came up once. The chain links TRBV7-3 to TRBJ2-7; maybe TRBD2 (6 bases). Between the trimmed V and J ends, which lost 5 bases and 2 bases, there was a span of 16 bases. This CDR3 spans 15 amino acids. Germline lookup yields CDR1 SGHTA and CDR2 FQGTGA. Here the CDR3 DNA reads TGTGCCAGCAGCCAGGGTCTAGCGTCCCCCTACGAGCAGTACTTC. Translating gives CASSQGLASPYEQYF.

V usage is TRBV25-1 and J usage is TRBJ2-1, with a tentative D call TRBD2 (6 bases). Looked up from germline, CDR1 is MGHDK and CDR2 is SYGVNS. V was trimmed by 3 bases and J by 3 bases, leaving 15 bases between them. CDR3 length: 16 amino acids. CDR3 bases: TGTGCCAGCAGTGAGGAGGGGACGGGGGACTACAATGAGCAGTTCTTC. It is translated as CASSEEGTGDYNEQFF.

The chain is built from TRBV5-1 and TRBJ2-2, with TRBD2 matching 13 bases. V shed 5 bases and J 2 bases; nucleotides not matched to a gene: 6. Looked up from germline, CDR1 is SGHRS and CDR2 is YFSETQ. The CDR3 runs 17 residues. The CDR3 DNA reads TGCGCCAGCAGGGCACTAGCGGGAGGGCCTAACACCGGGGAGCTGTTTTTT. It specifies CASRALAGGPNTGELFF. The entire variable domain, with the rest obtained from reference TRBV5-1 and TRBJ2-2, is as follows: KAGVTQTPRYLIKTRGQQVTLSCSPISGHRSVSWYQQTPGQGLQFLFEYFSETQRNKGNFPGRFSGRQFSNSRSEMNVSTLELGDSALYLCASRALAGGPNTGELFFGEGSRLTVL.

This clone was detected once. The rearrangement uses TRBV29-1 and TRBJ1-2; the match to TRBD1 covers 9 bases. V shed 1 base, J shed 7 bases, and the junction held 7 bases outside the gene matches. Germline V gives CDR1 SQVTM, CDR2 ANQGSEA. The CDR3 runs to 14 residues. The CDR3 coding sequence is TGCAGCGTTGAAGGGTTGACAGGGGGGTCTGGCTACACCTTC. Its translation is CSVEGLTGGSGYTF.

To note about this clone: The germline gene is not matched at one end of the junction; a read error may be the cause. CDR3: CASNLAGGAEGNEQFF. As DNA, the CDR3 is TGTGCCAGCAACTTAGCGGGAGGGGCTGAGGGGAATGAGCAGTTCTTC. This rearrangement joins TRBV7-9 to TRBJ2-1, with 11 bases identical to TRBD2. This CDR3 has 16 amino acids. Germline V gene sequence: CDR1 SEHNR, CDR2 FQNEAQ (reference sequence).

The chain carries TRBV7-6 and TRBJ1-5; 8 bases are shared with TRBD1. The CDR3 has 15 amino acids. CDR1 SGHVS and CDR2 FNYEAQ come from the germline V gene. V shed 2 bases, J shed 5 bases, and the junction held 5 bases outside the gene matches. CDR3 in DNA: TGTGCCAGCAGCTTATCAGGGGGCGCGTATCAGCCCCAGCATTTT. This encodes CASSLSGGAYQPQHF. The entire variable domain, with the rest obtained from reference TRBV7-6 and TRBJ1-5, is as follows: GAGVSQSPRYKVTKRGQDVALRCDPISGHVSLYWYRQALGQGPEFLTYFNYEAQQDKSGLPNDRFSAERPEGSISTLTIQRTEQRDSAMYRCASSLSGGAYQPQHFGDGTRLSIL.

The gene calls are TRBV7-9 and TRBJ2-5; TRBD2 matches 7 bases. Trimming removed 6 bases from V and 4 bases from J; junction bases left unmatched: 8. Germline lookup yields CDR1 SEHNR and CDR2 FQNEAQ (reference sequence). The CDR3 is made up of 14 amino acids. The CDR3 DNA reads as TGTGCCAGCAGGGGAGGGGCAGGGACAGAGACCCAGTACTTC. Translation gives CASRGGAGTETQYF. Based on the CDR3 plus reference TRBV7-9 and TRBJ2-5, the full variable domain is DTGVSQNPRHKITKRGQNVTFRCDPISEHNRLYWYRQTLGQGPEFLTYFQNEAQLEKSRLLSDRFSAERPKGSFSTLEIQRTEQGDSAMYLCASRGGAGTETQYFGPGTRLLVL.

This clone was seen a few times. The rearrangement links TRBV5-1 to TRBJ2-7, with D perhaps TRBD1 (6 bases). The V and J ends lost 4 bases and 5 bases respectively, with 19 bases between them. Per the germline V gene, CDR1 is SGHRS and CDR2 is YFSETQ. The CDR3 extends over 15 amino acids. The CDR3 here is CASSLSGTRRDEQYF. CDR3 nucleotides: TGCGCCAGCAGCCTATCCGGGACACGAAGAGACGAGCAGTACTTC.

This chain uses TRBV4-2 with TRBJ2-2; TRBD2 matches 10 bases. Trimming removed 2 bases from V and 4 bases from J; junction bases left unmatched: 10. Germline V CDR1 and CDR2: LGHNA, YNFKEQ. CDR3 length equals 18 residues. The CDR3 protein is CASSQSGIRLAGTGELFF. In DNA, the CDR3 is TGTGCCAGCAGCCAAAGTGGTATTCGACTAGCGGGCACCGGGGAGCTGTTTTTT.

This sequence joins TRBV10-1 and TRBJ2-1; a weak D match, TRBD2 (6 bases). V shed 8 bases and J shed 4 bases, with 12 bases lying between them. The germline gives CDR1 WNHNN, CDR2 SYGVQD (reference sequence). This CDR3 is built from 13 residues. The CDR3 spells CASGGTTYNEQFF. The CDR3 DNA is TGCGCCAGCGGCGGGACGACATACAATGAGCAGTTCTTC.